This TCR beta chain was identified in a study of beta chain features in type 1 diabetes. This clone was observed a few times. What it recognizes is unknown. Study-level findings and limits: People with Type 1 diabetes carried modestly yet significantly shorter TCRB CDR3s in all four CD4+ subsets.

Trimming took off 3 bases at V and 10 bases at J, with 10 bases between the two ends. The CDR3 is made up of 13 amino acids. Germline V gene data show CDR1 as MRHNA and CDR2 as SNTAGT. Reverse transcription of all isolated RNA meant that expressed TCRB transcripts were sequenced. Some clones are missing from TCRdb's copy, which holds only in-frame ones; the method was immunoSEQ multiplex PCR. The sample shows about 160,000 clones, around 8.3% of them seen only once. The rearrangement links TRBV6-4 to TRBJ1-6, with a weak D call TRBD1 (6 bases). The source material was central memory CD4+ T cells from blood. The clonotype was recovered from a woman aged 18-35 years with type 1 diabetes. CDR3 sequence reads: CASSDQGKSPLHF. The CDR3 nucleotides read TGTGCCAGCAGTGATCAGGGGAAATCACCCCTCCACTTT.